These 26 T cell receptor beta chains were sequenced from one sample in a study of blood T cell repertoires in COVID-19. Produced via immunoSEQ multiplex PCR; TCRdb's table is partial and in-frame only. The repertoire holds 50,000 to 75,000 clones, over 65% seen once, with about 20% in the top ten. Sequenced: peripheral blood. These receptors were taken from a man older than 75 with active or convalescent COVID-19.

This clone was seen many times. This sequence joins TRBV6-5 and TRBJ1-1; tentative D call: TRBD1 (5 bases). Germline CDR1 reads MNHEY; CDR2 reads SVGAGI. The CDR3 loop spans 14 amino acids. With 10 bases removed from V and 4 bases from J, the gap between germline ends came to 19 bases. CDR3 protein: CATRSAGGGTEAFF. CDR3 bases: TGTGCCACCCGTTCGGCCGGGGGGGGCACTGAAGCTTTCTTT.

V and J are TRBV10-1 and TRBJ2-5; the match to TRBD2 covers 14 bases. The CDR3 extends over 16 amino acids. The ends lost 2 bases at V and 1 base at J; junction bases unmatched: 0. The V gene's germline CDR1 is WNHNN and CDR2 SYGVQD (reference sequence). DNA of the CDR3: TGCGCCAGCAGTGAGGGGACTAGCGGGGGCCAAGAGACCCAGTACTTC. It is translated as CASSEGTSGGQETQYF.

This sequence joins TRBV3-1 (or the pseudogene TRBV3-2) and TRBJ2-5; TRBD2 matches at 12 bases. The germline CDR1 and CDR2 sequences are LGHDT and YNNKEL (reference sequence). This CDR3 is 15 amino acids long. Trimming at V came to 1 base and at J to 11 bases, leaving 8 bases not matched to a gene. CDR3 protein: CASSQAGLAGSIQYF. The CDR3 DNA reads TGTGCCAGCAGCCAAGCGGGACTAGCGGGTAGTATTCAGTACTTC.

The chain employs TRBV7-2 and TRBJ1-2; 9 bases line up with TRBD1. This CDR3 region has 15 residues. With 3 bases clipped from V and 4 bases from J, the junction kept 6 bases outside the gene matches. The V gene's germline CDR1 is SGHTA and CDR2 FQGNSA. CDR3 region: CASSFQTGGTYGYTF. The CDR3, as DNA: TGTGCCAGCAGCTTTCAGACAGGGGGAACCTATGGCTACACCTTC.

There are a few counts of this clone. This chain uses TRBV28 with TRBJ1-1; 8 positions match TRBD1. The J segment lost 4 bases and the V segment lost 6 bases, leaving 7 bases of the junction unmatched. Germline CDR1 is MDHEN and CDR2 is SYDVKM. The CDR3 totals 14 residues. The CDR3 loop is CASSLGGQGTEAFF. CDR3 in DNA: TGTGCCAGCAGCCTTGGTGGACAGGGCACTGAAGCTTTCTTT.

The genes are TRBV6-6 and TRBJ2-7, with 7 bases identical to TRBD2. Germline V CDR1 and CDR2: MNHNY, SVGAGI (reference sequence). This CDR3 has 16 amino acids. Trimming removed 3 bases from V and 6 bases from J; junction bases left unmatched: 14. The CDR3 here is CASSYFLSGMGGEQYF. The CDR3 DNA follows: TGTGCCAGCAGTTATTTCTTAAGCGGGATGGGTGGCGAGCAGTACTTC.

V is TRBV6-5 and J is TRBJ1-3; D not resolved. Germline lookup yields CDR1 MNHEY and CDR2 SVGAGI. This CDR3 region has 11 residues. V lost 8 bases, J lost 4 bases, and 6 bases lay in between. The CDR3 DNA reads TGTGCCAGCTTCCGGGGAAACACCATATATTTT. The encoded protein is CASFRGNTIYF.

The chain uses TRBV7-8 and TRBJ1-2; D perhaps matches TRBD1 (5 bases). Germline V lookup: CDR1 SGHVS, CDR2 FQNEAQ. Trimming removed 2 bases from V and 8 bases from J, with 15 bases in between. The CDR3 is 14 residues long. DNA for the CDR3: TGTGCCAGCAGCTTAAGTTCCCAGGGATGGGGCTACACCTTC. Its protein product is CASSLSSQGWGYTF.

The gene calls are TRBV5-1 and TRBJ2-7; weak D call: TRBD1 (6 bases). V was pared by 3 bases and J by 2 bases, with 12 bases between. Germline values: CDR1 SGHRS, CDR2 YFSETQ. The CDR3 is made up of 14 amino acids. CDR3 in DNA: TGCGCCAGCAGCTCCACCCGGGACACCTACGAGCAGTACTTC. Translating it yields CASSSTRDTYEQYF.

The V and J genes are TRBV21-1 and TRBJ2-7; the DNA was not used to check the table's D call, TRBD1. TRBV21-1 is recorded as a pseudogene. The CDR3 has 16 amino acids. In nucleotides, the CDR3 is TGTGCCAGCAGCAAAGGGTGTCAGGAAAGCTCCTACGAGCAGTACTTC. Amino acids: CASSKGCQESSYEQYF.

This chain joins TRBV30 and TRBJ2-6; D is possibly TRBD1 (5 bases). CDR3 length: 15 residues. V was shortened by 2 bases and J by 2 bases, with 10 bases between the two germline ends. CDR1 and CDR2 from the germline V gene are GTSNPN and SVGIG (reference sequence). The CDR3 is CAWSFPGPGANVLTF. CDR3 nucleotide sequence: TGTGCCTGGAGTTTCCCAGGGCCTGGGGCCAACGTCCTGACTTTC.

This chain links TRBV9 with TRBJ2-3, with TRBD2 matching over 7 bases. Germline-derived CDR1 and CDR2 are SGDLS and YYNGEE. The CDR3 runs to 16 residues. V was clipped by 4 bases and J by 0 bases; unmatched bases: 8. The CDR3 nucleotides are TGTGCCAGCAGCTCCCGCGGGAGAGGAAGCACAGATACGCAGTATTTT. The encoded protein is CASSSRGRGSTDTQYF.

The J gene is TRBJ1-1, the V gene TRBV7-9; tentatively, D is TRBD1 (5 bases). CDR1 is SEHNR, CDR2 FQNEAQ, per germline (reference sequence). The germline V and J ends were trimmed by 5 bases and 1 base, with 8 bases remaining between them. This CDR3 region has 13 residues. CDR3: CASSLDRNTEAFF. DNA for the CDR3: TGTGCCAGCAGCCTAGACAGGAACACTGAAGCTTTCTTT.

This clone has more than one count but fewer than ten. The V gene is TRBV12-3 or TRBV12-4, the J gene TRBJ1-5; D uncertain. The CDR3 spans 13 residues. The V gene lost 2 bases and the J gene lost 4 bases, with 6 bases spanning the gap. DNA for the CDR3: TGTGCCAGCAGTTTAAGTCAGAATCAGCCCCAGCATTTT. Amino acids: CASSLSQNQPQHF.

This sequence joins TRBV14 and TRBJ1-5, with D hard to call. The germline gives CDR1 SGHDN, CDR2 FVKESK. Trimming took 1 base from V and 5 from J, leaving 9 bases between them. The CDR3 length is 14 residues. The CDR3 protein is CASSQGAGDQPQHF. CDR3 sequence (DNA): TGTGCCAGCAGCCAAGGGGCCGGGGATCAGCCCCAGCATTTT.

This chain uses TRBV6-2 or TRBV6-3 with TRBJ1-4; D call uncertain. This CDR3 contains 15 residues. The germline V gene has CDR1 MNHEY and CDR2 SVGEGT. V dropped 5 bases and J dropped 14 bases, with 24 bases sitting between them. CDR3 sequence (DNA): TGTGCCAGCAGTACTCGGTCCCAAGATGGGGAGCATCTGTTTTTT. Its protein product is CASSTRSQDGEHLFF.

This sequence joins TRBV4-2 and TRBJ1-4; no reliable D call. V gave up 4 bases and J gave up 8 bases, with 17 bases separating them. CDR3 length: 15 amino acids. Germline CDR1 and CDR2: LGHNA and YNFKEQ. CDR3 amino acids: CASSRTREKVEKLFF. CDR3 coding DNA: TGTGCCAGCAGCCGAACTCGGGAGAAGGTCGAAAAACTGTTTTTT.

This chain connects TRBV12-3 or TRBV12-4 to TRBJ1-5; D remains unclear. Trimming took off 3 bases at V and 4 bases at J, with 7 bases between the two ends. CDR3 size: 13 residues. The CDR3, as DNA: TGTGCCAGCAGTTTCTCAGAAAATCAGCCCCAGCATTTT. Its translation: CASSFSENQPQHF.

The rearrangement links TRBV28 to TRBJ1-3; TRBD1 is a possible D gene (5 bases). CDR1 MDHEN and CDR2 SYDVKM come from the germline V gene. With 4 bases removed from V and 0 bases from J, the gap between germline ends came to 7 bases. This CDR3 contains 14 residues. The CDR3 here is CASSSGGSGNTIYF. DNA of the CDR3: TGTGCCAGCAGTTCCGGGGGCTCTGGAAACACCATATATTTT.

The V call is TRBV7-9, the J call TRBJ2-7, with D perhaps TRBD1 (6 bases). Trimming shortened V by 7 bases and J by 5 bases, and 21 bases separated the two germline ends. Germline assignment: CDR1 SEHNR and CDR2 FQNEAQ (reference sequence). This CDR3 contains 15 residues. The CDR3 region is CASTSTTTGLNEQYF. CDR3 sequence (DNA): TGTGCCAGCACCTCTACGACCACAGGGTTAAACGAGCAGTACTTC.

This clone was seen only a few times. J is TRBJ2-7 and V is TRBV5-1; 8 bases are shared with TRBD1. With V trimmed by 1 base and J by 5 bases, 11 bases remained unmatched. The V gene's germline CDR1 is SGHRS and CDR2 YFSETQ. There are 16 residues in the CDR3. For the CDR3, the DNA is TGCGCCAGCAGCTTGACAGGACAGGGTATGATTGACGAGCAGTACTTC. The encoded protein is CASSLTGQGMIDEQYF.

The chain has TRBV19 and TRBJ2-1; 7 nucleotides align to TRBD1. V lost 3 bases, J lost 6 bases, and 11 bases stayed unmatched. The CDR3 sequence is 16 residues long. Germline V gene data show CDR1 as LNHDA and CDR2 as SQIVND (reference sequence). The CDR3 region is CASSMGQQRIPNEQFF. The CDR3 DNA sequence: TGTGCCAGTAGTATGGGACAGCAACGAATACCCAATGAGCAGTTCTTC.

CDR3 amino acids: CSASVLAGYNEQFF. In DNA form, the CDR3 reads TGCAGTGCTAGTGTACTAGCAGGCTACAATGAGCAGTTCTTC. The chain couples TRBV20-1 to TRBJ2-1; D may be TRBD2 (6 bases). This CDR3 region has 14 residues. The ends were cut back, 3 bases at V and 3 bases at J, with 12 bases in the middle. Germline V gene sequence: CDR1 DFQATT, CDR2 SNEGSKA (reference sequence).

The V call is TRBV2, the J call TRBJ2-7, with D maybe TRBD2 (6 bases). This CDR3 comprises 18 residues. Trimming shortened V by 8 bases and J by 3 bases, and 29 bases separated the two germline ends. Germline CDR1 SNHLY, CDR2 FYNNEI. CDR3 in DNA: TGTGCCAGCCGGGGTCCTCGGGTTACAGCGGGCCGTGGCTACGAGCAGTACTTC. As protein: CASRGPRVTAGRGYEQYF.

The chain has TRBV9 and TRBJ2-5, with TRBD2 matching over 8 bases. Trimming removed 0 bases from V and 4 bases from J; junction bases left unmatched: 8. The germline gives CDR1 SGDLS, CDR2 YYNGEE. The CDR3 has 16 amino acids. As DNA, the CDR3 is TGTGCCAGCAGCGTAGTTAGCGGGGATTGGGGAGAGACCCAGTACTTC. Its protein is CASSVVSGDWGETQYF.

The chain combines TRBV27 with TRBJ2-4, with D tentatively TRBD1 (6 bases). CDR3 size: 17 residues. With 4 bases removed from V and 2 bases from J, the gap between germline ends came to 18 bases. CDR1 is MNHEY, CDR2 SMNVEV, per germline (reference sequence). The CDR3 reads CASSWYGGGVTKNIQYF. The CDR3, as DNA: TGTGCCAGCAGTTGGTATGGGGGCGGAGTGACCAAAAACATTCAGTACTTC.